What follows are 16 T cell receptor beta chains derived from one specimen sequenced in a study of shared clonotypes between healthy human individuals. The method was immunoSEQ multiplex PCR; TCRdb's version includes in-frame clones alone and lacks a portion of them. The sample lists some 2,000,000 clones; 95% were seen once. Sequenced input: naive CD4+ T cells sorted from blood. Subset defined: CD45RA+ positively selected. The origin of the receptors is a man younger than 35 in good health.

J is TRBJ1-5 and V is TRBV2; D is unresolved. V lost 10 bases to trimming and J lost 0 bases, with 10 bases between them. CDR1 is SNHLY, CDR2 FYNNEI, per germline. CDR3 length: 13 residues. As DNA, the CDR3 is TGTGCCACTACACCGGATAGCAATCAGCCCCAGCATTTT. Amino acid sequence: CATTPDSNQPQHF.

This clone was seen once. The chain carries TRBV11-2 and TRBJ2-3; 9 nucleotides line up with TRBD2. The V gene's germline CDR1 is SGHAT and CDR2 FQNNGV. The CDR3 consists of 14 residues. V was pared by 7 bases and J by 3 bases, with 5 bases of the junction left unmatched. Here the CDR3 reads CASTLAGVTDTQYF. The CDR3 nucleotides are TGTGCCAGCACTTTAGCGGGAGTGACAGATACGCAGTATTTT.

Here the CDR3 DNA reads TGTGCCAGCAGTGAGGACAGGGGCGCCTTTTACGAGCAGTACTTC. It specifies CASSEDRGAFYEQYF. V is TRBV6-1 and J is TRBJ2-7; 9 bases map to TRBD1. Germline trimming cut 3 bases from V and 4 bases from J; bases unmatched to any gene: 7. This CDR3 is 15 amino acids long. The germline V gene has CDR1 MNHNS and CDR2 SASEGT.

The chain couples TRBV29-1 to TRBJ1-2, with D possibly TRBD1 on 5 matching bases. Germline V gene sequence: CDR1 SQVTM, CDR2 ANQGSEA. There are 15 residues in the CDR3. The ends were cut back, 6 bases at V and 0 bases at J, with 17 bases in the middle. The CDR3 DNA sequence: TGCAGCGTGGTCCCGACAGTGGCAGCTAACTATGGCTACACCTTC. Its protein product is CSVVPTVAANYGYTF.

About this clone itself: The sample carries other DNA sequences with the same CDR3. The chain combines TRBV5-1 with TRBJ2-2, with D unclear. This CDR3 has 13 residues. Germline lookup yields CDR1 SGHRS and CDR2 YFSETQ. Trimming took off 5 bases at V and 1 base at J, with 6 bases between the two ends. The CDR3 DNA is TGCGCCAGCAGAGGCGGGAACACCGGGGAGCTGTTTTTT. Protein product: CASRGGNTGELFF.

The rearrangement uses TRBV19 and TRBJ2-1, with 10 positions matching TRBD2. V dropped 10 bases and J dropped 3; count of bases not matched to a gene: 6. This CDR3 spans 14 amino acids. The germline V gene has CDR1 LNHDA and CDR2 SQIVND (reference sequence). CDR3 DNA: TGTGCCACCTCTAGCGGGAGCGGCTACAATGAGCAGTTCTTC. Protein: CATSSGSGYNEQFF.

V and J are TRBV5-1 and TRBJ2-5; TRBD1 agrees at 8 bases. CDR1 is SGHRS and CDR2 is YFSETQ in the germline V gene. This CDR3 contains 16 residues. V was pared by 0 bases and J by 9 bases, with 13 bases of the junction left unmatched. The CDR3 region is CASSLDPATGAGAQYF. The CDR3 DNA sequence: TGCGCCAGCAGCTTGGATCCAGCGACAGGGGCCGGGGCCCAGTACTTC.

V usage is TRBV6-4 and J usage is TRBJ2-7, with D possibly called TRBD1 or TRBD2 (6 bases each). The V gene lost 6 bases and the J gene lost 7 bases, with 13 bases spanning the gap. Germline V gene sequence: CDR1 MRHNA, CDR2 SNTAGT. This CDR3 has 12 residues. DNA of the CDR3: TGTGCCAGCAGAGTTCAGGGGAGGGAGCAGTACTTC. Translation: CASRVQGREQYF.

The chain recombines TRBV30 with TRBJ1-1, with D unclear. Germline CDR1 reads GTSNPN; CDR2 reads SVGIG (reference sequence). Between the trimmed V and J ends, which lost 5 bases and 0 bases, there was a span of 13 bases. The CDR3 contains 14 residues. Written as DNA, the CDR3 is TGTGCCTGGCGCTGGGGAGGCGTGAACACTGAAGCTTTCTTT. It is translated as CAWRWGGVNTEAFF.

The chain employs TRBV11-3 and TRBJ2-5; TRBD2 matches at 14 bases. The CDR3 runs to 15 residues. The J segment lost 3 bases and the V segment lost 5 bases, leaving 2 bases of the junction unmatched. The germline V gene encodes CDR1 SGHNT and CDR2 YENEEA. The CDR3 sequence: CASSKGLAGEETQYF. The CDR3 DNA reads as TGTGCCAGCAGCAAGGGACTAGCGGGAGAAGAGACCCAGTACTTC.

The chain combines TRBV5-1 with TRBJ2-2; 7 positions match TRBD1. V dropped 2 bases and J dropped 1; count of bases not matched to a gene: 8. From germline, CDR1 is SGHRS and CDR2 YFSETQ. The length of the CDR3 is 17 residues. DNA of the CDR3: TGCGCCAGCAGCTTCACAGGGGCGTCCTTGAACACCGGGGAGCTGTTTTTT. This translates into CASSFTGASLNTGELFF.

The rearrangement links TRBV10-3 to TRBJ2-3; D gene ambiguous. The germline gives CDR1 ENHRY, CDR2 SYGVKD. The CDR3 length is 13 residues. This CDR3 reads CPRRAPSTDTQYF. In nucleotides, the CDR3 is TGTCCTAGGCGTGCCCCTAGCACAGATACGCAGTATTTT.

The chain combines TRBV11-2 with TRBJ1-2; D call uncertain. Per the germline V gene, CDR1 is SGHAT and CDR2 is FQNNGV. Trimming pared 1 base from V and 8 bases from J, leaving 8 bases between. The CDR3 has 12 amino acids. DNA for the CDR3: TGTGCCAGCAGCTTAGCGGCACGGGGCTACACCTTC. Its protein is CASSLAARGYTF.

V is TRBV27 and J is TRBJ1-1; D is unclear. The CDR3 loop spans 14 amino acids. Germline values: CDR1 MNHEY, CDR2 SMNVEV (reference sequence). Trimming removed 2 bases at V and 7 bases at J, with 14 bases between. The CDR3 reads CASSLGPGLGEAFF. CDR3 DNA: TGTGCCAGCAGTTTAGGTCCAGGTTTGGGTGAAGCTTTCTTT.

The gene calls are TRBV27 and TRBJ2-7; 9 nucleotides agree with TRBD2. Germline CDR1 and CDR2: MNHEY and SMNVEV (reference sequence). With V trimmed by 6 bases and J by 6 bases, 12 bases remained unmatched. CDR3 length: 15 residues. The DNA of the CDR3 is TGTGCCAGCAGGACTCGTGGACTAGCGTTAGGCGAGCAGTACTTC. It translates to CASRTRGLALGEQYF.

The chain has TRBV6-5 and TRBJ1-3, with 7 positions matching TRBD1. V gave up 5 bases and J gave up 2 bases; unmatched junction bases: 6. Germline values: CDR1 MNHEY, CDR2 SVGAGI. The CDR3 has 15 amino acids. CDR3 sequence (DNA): TGTGCCAGCAGTCGGAGGGGGCAAACTGGAAACACCATATATTTT. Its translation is CASSRRGQTGNTIYF.